The T cell receptor (beta chain) described here comes from a study of neoadjuvant anti-PD-1 for oral cavity cancer. Time point defined: after neoadjuvant nivolumab, at surgical resection. The protocol was immunoSEQ multiplex PCR, while the TCRdb copy is restricted to in-frame clones and leaves out a portion. The sample lists roughly 16,000 clones, around 40% occurring once. Trimming took off 4 bases at V and 0 bases at J, with 10 bases between the two ends. The germline V gene encodes CDR1 MNHNS and CDR2 SASEGT. This CDR3 is 15 amino acids long. The J gene is TRBJ1-5, the V gene TRBV6-1; no clear D. The sequence derives from a person between 40 and 80 years old with oral cavity squamous cell carcinoma. Specimen: tumor tissue, collected after nivolumab (anti-PD-1) treatment. CDR3 amino acids: CASSGGHNSNQPQHF. Here the CDR3 DNA reads TGTGCCAGCAGTGGTGGCCATAATAGCAATCAGCCCCAGCATTTT.